These T cell receptor beta chains were read from a single sample in a study of blood T cell repertoires in COVID-19. Only in-frame clones appear in the TCRdb table, and some are missing; sequencing was by immunoSEQ multiplex PCR. The sample gives some 170,000 clones, roughly 86% of which show up once; roughly 1.5% is in the top ten. The sample consisted of peripheral blood. The origin of the receptors is a woman in her 50s with acute or convalescent COVID-19. Both conserved end residues are part of each CDR3. A D gene is named only where the DNA matches it firmly. Clone size is not always given. Where it is, it says once, few, many or a class for expanded clones.

TRBV23-1	TRBJ2-7	-	-	CASKPGYHEQYF	TGCGCCAGTAAGCCAGGGTACCACGAGCAGTACTTC
TRBV5-1	TRBJ2-7	-	TRBD1	CASSLRDRGVEQYF	TGCGCCAGCAGCTTGAGGGACAGGGGTGTCGAGCAGTACTTC
TRBV5-6	TRBJ2-7	-	-	CASSPGRGRREQYF	TGTGCCAGCAGCCCAGGACGAGGGCGGCGCGAGCAGTACTTC
TRBV5-1	TRBJ1-2	-	TRBD1	CASSSLLQGAFNYGYTF	TGCGCCAGCAGCTCCCTCCTACAGGGGGCGTTTAACTATGGCTACACCTTC
TRBV7-2	TRBJ1-1	-	-	CASSLQQINTEAFF	TGTGCCAGCAGCTTGCAACAAATTAACACTGAAGCTTTCTTT
TRBV19	TRBJ1-4	-	TRBD1	CASSIEGTGDEKLFF	TGTGCCAGTAGTATAGAAGGGACAGGGGATGAAAAACTGTTTTTT
TRBV24-1	TRBJ1-1	-	-	CATSDSSPGTGGTEAFF	TGTGCCACCAGTGATTCTTCGCCCGGGACTGGGGGCACTGAAGCTTTCTTT
TRBV12-3/TRBV12-4	TRBJ1-2	-	-	CASSLGSYGYTF	TGTGCCAGCAGTTTAGGGAGTTATGGCTACACCTTC
TRBV4-3	TRBJ1-4	-	-	CASSQDPDINEKLFF	TGCGCCAGCAGCCAAGATCCGGACATTAATGAAAAACTGTTTTTT
TRBV11-2	TRBJ1-5	-	-	CASSQTDQPQHF	TGTGCCAGCAGTCAAACAGACCAGCCCCAGCATTTT
TRBV18	TRBJ1-1	few	-	CASSPREANTEAFF	TGTGCCAGCTCCCCTAGAGAGGCGAACACTGAAGCTTTCTTT
TRBV25-1	TRBJ1-1	once	-	CASSEYDRSSAEAFF	TGTGCCAGCAGTGAATACGATCGGTCGAGCGCTGAAGCTTTCTTT
TRBV7-9	TRBJ1-1	-	TRBD1	CASSFGQGMGNTEAFF	TGTGCCAGCAGCTTTGGACAGGGGATGGGGAACACTGAAGCTTTCTTT
TRBV7-2	TRBJ1-6	-	-	CASSLALYSPLHF	TGTGCCAGCAGCTTAGCGTTATATTCACCCCTCCACTTT
TRBV11-3	TRBJ2-7	-	-	CASSLKQGILGEQYF	TGTGCCAGCAGCTTAAAACAGGGTATCCTTGGCGAGCAGTACTTC
TRBV3-1/TRBV3-2	TRBJ2-7	once	-	CASSQDPTSFREQYF	TGTGCCAGCAGCCAAGATCCTACCTCCTTCAGGGAGCAGTACTTC
TRBV6-6	TRBJ2-5	-	-	CASSYSPGWRETQYF	TGTGCCAGCAGTTACTCGCCGGGATGGAGAGAGACCCAGTACTTC
TRBV24-1	TRBJ2-1	-	-	CATSGALSYNEQFF	TGTGCCACCAGTGGGGCTCTTTCCTACAATGAGCAGTTCTTC
TRBV5-1	TRBJ1-2	-	-	CASSTGWGDYGYTF	TGCGCCAGCAGCACCGGATGGGGGGACTATGGCTACACCTTC
TRBV4-3	TRBJ2-7	-	TRBD1	CASSQERTGAYEQYF	TGCGCCAGCAGCCAAGAGAGGACAGGAGCCTACGAGCAGTACTTC
TRBV21-1	TRBJ2-3	-	-	CASPNRKASSTDTQYF	TGTGCCAGCCCCAATAGAAAAGCGTCCAGCACAGATACGCAGTATTTT
TRBV24-1	TRBJ1-2	-	-	CATSDLSNYGYTF	TGTGCCACCAGTGATTTGAGCAACTATGGCTACACCTTC
TRBV7-2	TRBJ2-7	-	-	CASSLVGGRTYEQYF	TGTGCCAGCAGCTTAGTGGGGGGAAGGACCTACGAGCAGTACTTC
TRBV6-6	TRBJ1-5	-	TRBD1	CASSAATGVGQPQHF	TGTGCCAGCAGTGCGGCGACAGGGGTCGGTCAGCCCCAGCATTTT
TRBV30	TRBJ1-1	once	-	CAWSLVNTEAFF	TGTGCCTGGAGTTTAGTGAACACTGAAGCTTTCTTT
TRBV2	TRBJ1-2	-	TRBD1	CASSADRVRGYTF	TGTGCCAGCAGTGCGGACAGGGTTCGGGGCTACACCTTC
TRBV18	TRBJ2-3	-	-	CASSPSGTDTQYF	TGTGCCAGCTCACCGAGCGGCACAGATACGCAGTATTTT
TRBV5-1	TRBJ2-4	-	-	CASSLAVGQVKNIQYF	TGCGCCAGCAGCTTGGCGGTAGGTCAGGTCAAAAACATTCAGTACTTC
TRBV11-3	TRBJ2-1	-	-	CASSLGGGTGYNEQFF	TGTGCCAGCAGCTTAGGCGGCGGGACGGGCTACAATGAGCAGTTCTTC
TRBV10-3	TRBJ1-1	-	TRBD1	CAISQGAGTEAFF	TGTGCCATCAGCCAGGGGGCGGGAACTGAAGCTTTCTTT
TRBV7-8	TRBJ2-3	-	-	CASSQYGDTQYF	TGTGCCAGCAGCCAATACGGAGATACGCAGTATTTT
TRBV30	TRBJ1-1	-	TRBD1	CAWSRRQGPAFF	TGTGCCTGGAGTAGGAGACAGGGACCGGCTTTCTTT
TRBV9	TRBJ2-3	-	TRBD2	CASSVFSGGPVFGTDTQYF	TGTGCCAGCAGCGTATTTAGCGGGGGGCCAGTTTTCGGCACAGATACGCAGTATTTT
TRBV5-6	TRBJ2-1	-	-	CASSYGLSSYNEQFF	TGTGCCAGCAGCTACGGACTTAGCTCCTACAATGAGCAGTTCTTC
TRBV25-1	TRBJ2-1	-	TRBD1	CASSFSGGRSYNEQFF	TGTGCCAGCAGCTTCTCAGGGGGCAGGTCCTACAATGAGCAGTTCTTC
TRBV11-2	TRBJ1-5	-	TRBD1	CASSVQGFNQPQHF	TGTGCCAGCAGCGTACAGGGGTTCAATCAGCCCCAGCATTTT